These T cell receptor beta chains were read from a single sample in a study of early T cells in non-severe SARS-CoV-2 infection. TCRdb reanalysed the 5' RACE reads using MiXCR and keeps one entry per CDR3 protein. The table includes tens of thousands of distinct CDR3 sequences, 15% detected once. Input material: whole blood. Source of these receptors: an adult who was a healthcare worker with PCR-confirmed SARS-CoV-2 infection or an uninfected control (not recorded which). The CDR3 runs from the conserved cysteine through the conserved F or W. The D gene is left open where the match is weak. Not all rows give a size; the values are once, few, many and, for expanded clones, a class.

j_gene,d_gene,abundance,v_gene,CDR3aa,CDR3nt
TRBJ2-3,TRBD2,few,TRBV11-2,CASSPRLAGVLPDTQYF,TGTGCCAGCAGCCCCAGACTAGCGGGAGTCCTTCCAGATACGCAGTATTTT
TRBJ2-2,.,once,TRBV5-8,CASSTGRKNTGELFF,TGTGCCAGCAGCACGGGACGGAAGAACACCGGGGAGCTGTTTTTT
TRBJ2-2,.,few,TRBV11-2,CASSLDARANTGELFF,TGTGCCAGCAGCTTAGATGCAAGAGCGAACACCGGGGAGCTGTTTTTT
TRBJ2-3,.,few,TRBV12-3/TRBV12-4,CASAKKGTQYF,TGTGCCAGCGCCAAGAAGGGTACGCAGTATTTT
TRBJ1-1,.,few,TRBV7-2,CASSLNRQMNTEAFF,TGTGCCAGCAGCTTAAATCGGCAGATGAACACTGAAGCTTTCTTT
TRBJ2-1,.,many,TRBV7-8,CASSPAPSFNEQFF,TGTGCCAGCAGTCCAGCCCCTAGCTTCAATGAGCAGTTCTTC
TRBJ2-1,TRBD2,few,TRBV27,CASSTLAGGYNEQFF,TGTGCCAGCAGTACCCTGGCGGGAGGTTACAATGAGCAGTTCTTC
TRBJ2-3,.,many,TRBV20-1,CSASSLGGITDTQYF,TGCAGTGCTAGTAGTCTAGGGGGAATCACAGATACGCAGTATTTT
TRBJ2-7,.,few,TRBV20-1,CSAPKLTYEQYF,TGCAGTGCTCCGAAACTAACCTACGAGCAGTACTTC
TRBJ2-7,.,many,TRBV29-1,CSVVFRDSLRHYEQYF,TGCAGCGTTGTATTTCGGGACTCTCTACGCCACTACGAGCAGTACTTC
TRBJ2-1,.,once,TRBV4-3,CASSQDNFGGRLGEQFF,TGCGCCAGCAGCCAAGATAATTTTGGAGGGAGGCTAGGAGAGCAGTTCTTC
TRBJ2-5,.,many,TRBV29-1,CSVERGETQYF,TGCAGCGTCGAGAGGGGCGAGACCCAGTACTTC
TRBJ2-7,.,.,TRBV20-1,CSGIQGIPGNEQYF,TGCAGTGGGATCCAGGGGATCCCTGGAAACGAGCAGTACTTC
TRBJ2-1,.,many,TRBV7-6,CASSLDYRRGRVDEQFF,TGTGCCAGCAGCTTAGATTACCGGAGGGGGCGCGTCGATGAGCAGTTCTTC
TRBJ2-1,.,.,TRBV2,CASKPRGGYNEQFF,TGTGCCAGCAAGCCTAGGGGAGGCTACAATGAGCAGTTCTTC
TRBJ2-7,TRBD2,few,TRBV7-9,CASSFGLAGDSEQYF,TGTGCCAGCAGCTTCGGACTAGCGGGAGATTCCGAGCAGTACTTC
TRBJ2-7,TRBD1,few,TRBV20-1,CSARDRGSLYF,TGCAGTGCTAGAGACAGGGGGAGTTTGTACTTC
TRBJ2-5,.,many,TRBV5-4,CASSLSEQETQYF,TGTGCCAGCAGCTTGTCGGAGCAAGAGACCCAGTACTTC
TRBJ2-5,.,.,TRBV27,CASSNTGSGTQYF,TGTGCCAGCAGTAACACAGGGTCGGGGACCCAGTACTTC
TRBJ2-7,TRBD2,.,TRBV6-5,CASSRVRTSGSYEQYF,TGTGCCAGCAGTCGAGTGAGGACTAGCGGGAGCTACGAGCAGTACTTC
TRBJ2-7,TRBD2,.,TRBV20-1,CSARSPAGGPQYF,TGCAGTGCTAGGTCCCCAGCGGGAGGCCCGCAGTACTTC
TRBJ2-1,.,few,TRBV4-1,CASSHWGRLNEQFF,TGCGCCAGCAGCCACTGGGGGCGATTGAATGAGCAGTTCTTC
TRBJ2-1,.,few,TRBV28,CASSANEQFF,TGTGCCAGCAGCGCCAATGAGCAGTTCTTC
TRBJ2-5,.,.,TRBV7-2,CASSVLGYKYF,TGTGCCAGCAGCGTATTGGGATATAAGTACTTC
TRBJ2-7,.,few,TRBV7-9,CASSARGGEQYF,TGTGCCAGCAGCGCCAGGGGTGGCGAGCAGTACTTC
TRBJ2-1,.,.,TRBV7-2,CASSLVGQGTVYTYNEQFF,TGTGCCAGCAGCTTAGTTGGGCAGGGCACCGTATACACTTACAATGAGCAGTTCTTC
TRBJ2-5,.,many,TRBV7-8,CASSPRLSLGETQYF,TGTGCCAGCAGCCCAAGGCTGTCCCTGGGGGAGACCCAGTACTTC
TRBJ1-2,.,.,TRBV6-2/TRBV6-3,CASSYSSSVSGGYTF,TGTGCCAGCAGTTACTCGAGCTCCGTAAGTGGCGGCTACACCTTC
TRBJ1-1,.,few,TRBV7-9,CASSLGYVSTEAFF,TGTGCCAGCAGCTTAGGGTACGTTAGTACTGAAGCTTTCTTT
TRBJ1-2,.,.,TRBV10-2,CASSEGRNYGYTF,TGCGCCAGCAGTGAGGGCAGAAACTATGGCTACACCTTC
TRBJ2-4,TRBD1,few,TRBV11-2,CASSITGTGRNIQYF,TGTGCCAGCAGCATAACCGGGACAGGGAGGAACATTCAGTACTTC
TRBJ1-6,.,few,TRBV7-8,CASSLAYDGNSPLHF,TGTGCCAGCAGCTTAGCCTACGACGGAAATTCACCCCTCCACTTT
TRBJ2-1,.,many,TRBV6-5,CASSLQGHNEQFF,TGTGCCAGCAGCCTACAGGGACACAATGAGCAGTTCTTC
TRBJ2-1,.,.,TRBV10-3,CAISDRQSDSSYNEQFF,TGTGCCATCAGTGATCGGCAGTCCGATAGTTCCTACAATGAGCAGTTCTTC
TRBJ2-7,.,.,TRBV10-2,CASSRESYEQHF,TGCGCCAGCAGTAGGGAATCCTACGAGCAGCACTTC
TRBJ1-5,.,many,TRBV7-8,CASSLGPSGQYNQPQHF,TGTGCCAGCAGCTTAGGGCCATCCGGACAGTACAATCAGCCCCAGCATTTT
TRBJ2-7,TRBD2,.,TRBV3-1,CASSKDRAGGMGEQYF,TGTGCCAGCAGCAAAGACCGAGCGGGAGGGATGGGCGAGCAGTACTTC
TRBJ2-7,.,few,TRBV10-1,CASIARYEQYF,TGCGCCAGCATTGCCCGCTACGAGCAGTACTTC
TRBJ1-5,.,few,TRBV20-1,CSAQATNQPQHF,TGCAGTGCTCAGGCAACCAATCAGCCCCAGCATTTT
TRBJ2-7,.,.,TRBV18,CASSPEEYEQYF,TGTGCCAGCTCACCGGAGGAATACGAGCAGTACTTC
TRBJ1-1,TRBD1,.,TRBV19,CATKTGGLFGRLF,TGTGCCACCAAAACAGGGGGCCTATTTGGTAGGCTCTTT
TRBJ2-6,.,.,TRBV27,CASSGGRDFSGANVLTF,TGTGCCAGCAGTGGGGGAAGGGACTTCTCTGGGGCCAACGTCCTGACTTTC
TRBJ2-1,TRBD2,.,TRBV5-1,CASSPGRAVSNEQFF,TGCGCCAGCAGCCCCGGGAGGGCCGTCTCCAATGAGCAGTTCTTC